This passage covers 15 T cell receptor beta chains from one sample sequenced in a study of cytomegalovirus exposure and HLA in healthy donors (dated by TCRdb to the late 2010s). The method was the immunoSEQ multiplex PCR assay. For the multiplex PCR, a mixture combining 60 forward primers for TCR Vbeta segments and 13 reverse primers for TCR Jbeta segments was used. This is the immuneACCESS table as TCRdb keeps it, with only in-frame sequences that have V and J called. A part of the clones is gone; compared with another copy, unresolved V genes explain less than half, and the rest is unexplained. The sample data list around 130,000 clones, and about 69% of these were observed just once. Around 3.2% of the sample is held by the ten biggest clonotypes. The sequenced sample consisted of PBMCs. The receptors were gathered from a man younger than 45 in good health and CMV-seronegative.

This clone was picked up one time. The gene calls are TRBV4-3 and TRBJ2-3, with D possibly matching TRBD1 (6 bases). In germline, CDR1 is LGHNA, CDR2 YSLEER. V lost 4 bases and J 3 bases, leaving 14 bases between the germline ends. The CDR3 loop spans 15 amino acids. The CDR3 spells CASSPQGSRTDTQYF. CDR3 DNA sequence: TGCGCCAGCAGCCCACAGGGTAGTAGGACAGATACGCAGTATTTT.

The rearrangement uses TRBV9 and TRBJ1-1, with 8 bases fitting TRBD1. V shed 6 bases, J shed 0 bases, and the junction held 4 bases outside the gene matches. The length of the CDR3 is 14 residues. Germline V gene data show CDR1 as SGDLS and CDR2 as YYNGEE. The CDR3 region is CASNRGVMNTEAFF. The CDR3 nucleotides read TGTGCCAGCAACAGGGGGGTCATGAACACTGAAGCTTTCTTT.

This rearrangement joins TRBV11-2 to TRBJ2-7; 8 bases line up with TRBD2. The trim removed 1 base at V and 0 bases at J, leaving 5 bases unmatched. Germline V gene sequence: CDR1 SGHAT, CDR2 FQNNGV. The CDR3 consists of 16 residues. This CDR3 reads CASSLVVSGSSYEQYF. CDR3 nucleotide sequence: TGTGCCAGCAGCTTAGTCGTAAGCGGGAGCTCCTACGAGCAGTACTTC.

CDR3 region: CASSPGGWVTTGELFF. The DNA for the CDR3 is TGTGCCAGCAGCCCCGGCGGATGGGTGACTACCGGGGAGCTGTTTTTT. V is TRBV5-8 and J is TRBJ2-2; no clear D. This CDR3 is 16 amino acids long. Germline CDR1 is SGHTS and CDR2 is YDEGEE. V lost 4 bases, J lost 5 bases, and 18 bases lay in between. The whole variable domain, filled in from reference TRBV5-8 and TRBJ2-2, reads EAGVTQSPTHLIKTRGQQATLRCSPISGHTSVYWYQQALGLGLQFLLWYDEGEERNRGNFPPRFSGRQFPNYSSELNVNALELEDSALYLCASSPGGWVTTGELFFGEGSRLTVL.

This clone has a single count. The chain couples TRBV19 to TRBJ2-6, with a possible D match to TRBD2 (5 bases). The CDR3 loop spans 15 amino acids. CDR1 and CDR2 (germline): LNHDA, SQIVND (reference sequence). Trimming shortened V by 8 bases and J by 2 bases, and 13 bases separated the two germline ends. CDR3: CASVSLVAGANVLTF. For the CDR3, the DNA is TGTGCCAGTGTATCACTAGTTGCTGGGGCCAACGTCCTGACTTTC.

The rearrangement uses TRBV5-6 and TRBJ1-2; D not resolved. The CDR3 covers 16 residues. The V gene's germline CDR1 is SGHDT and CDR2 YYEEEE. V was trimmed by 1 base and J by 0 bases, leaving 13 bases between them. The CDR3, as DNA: TGTGCCAGCAGCTTGCGGAGAATAACTACTAACTATGGCTACACCTTC. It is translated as CASSLRRITTNYGYTF.

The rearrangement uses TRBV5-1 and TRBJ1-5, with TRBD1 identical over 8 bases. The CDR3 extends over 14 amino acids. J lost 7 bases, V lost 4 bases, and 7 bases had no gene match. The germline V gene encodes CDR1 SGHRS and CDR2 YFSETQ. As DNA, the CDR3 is TGCGCCAGCAGCCCCGGACAGGGACGGCAGCCCCAGCATTTT. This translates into CASSPGQGRQPQHF.

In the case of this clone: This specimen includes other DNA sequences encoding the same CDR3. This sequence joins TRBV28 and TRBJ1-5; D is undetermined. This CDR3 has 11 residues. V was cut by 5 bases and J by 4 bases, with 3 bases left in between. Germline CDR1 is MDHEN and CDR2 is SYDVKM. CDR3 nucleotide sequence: TGTGCCAGCAGTCTGAATCAGCCCCAGCATTTT. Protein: CASSLNQPQHF.

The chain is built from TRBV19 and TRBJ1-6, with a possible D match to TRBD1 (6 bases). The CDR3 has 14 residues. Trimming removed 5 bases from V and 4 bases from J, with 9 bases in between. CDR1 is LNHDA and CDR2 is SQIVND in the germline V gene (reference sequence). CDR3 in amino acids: CASSAGQYNSPLHF. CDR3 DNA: TGTGCCAGTAGTGCCGGACAGTATAATTCACCCCTCCACTTT.

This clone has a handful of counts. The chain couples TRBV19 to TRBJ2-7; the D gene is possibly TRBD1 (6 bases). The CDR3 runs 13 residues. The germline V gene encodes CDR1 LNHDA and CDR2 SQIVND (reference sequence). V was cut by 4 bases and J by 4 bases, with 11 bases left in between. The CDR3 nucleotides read TGTGCCAGTAGTACCGGGACATCTTACGAGCAGTACTTC. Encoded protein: CASSTGTSYEQYF.

CDR3 region: CASSLGLDNEKLFF. CDR3 nucleotides: TGTGCCAGCAGTTTGGGGCTGGATAATGAAAAACTGTTTTTT. The chain joins TRBV28 to TRBJ1-4, with D perhaps matching TRBD1 (5 bases). V lost 3 bases to trimming and J lost 4 bases, with 9 bases between them. CDR3 length: 14 amino acids. The germline CDR1 and CDR2 sequences are MDHEN and SYDVKM.

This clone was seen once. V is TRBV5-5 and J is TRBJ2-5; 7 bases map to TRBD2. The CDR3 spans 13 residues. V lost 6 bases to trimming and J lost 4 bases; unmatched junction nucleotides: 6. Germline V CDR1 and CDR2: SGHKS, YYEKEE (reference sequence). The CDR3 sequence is CASNFPSGETQYF. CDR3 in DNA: TGTGCCAGCAATTTTCCTAGCGGAGAGACCCAGTACTTC.

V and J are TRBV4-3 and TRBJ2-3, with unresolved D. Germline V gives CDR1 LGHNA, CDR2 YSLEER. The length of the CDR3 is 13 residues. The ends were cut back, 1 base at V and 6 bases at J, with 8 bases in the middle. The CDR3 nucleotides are TGCGCCAGCAGCCAAGTCGCGCACGATACGCAGTATTTT. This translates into CASSQVAHDTQYF.

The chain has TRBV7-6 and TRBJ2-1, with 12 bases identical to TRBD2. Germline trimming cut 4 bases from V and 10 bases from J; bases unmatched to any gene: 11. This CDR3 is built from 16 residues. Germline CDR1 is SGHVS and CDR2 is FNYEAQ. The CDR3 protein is CASSSTKTSGGREQFF. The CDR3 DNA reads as TGTGCCAGCAGCTCAACCAAGACTAGCGGGGGACGGGAGCAGTTCTTC.

This CDR3 is CASSVGTSGSKETQYF. The CDR3 DNA reads TGTGCCAGCAGCGTAGGGACTAGCGGGAGTAAAGAGACCCAGTACTTC. The V gene is TRBV9, the J gene TRBJ2-5; TRBD2 aligns across 13 bases. The ends lost 0 bases at V and 3 bases at J; junction bases unmatched: 2. The CDR3 is 16 residues long. Germline V lookup: CDR1 SGDLS, CDR2 YYNGEE.